This T cell receptor beta chain was recovered during a study of blood T cell repertoires in COVID-19. Study in general: Sources were T cells, B-cell-depleted T cells, or PBMCs; the material itself was cDNA or gDNA.

In the source study's methods: Estimated nucleated cell counts came from reference gene primer amplification. Here immunoSEQ multiplex PCR was the method, and the copy in TCRdb shows in-frame clones only, minus some. V, J and clone size reflect that table, while D and trimming were determined from the DNA. Altogether 150,000 to 200,000 clones are present, around 83% being singletons, with the ten largest covering 3.6%. Assignment of participants to cohorts was predicated upon participant-reported clinical history. CDR1 SGHTA and CDR2 FQGNSA come from the germline V gene. Trimming pared 5 bases from V and 6 bases from J, leaving 16 bases between. The CDR3 is made up of 14 amino acids. This clone was detected a few times.

This sequence joins TRBV7-2 and TRBJ1-2; no clear D. The sample was PBMCs or T cells enriched from blood (not recorded which). The sequence was collected from a woman aged 45 to 65 in a cohort exposed to, infected with or recovered from COVID-19 (not recorded which). In nucleotides, the CDR3 is TGTGCCAGCAGCCCCGTGGGTACAGCCGATGGCTACACCTTC. As protein: CASSPVGTADGYTF.